This T cell receptor (beta chain) emerged from a study of blood T cell repertoires in COVID-19. Turning to the study itself: From T cells, B-cell-depleted T cells, or PBMCs came the material, which was cDNA or gDNA.

CDR3 length: 15 amino acids. Germline V CDR1 and CDR2: SQVTM, ANQGSEA. The V segment lost 7 bases and the J segment 7 bases; nucleotides outside the gene matches: 13. Enrollment of patients from Seattle took place during active infection, with longitudinal follow-up. Data came from immunoSEQ multiplex PCR; TCRdb stores just in-frame clones and leaves some out. The sample comprises over 50,000 clones, approximately 81% of which are singletons, and about 16% rests with the top ten. This chain joins TRBV29-1 and TRBJ1-6; 7 bases match TRBD1. Material: peripheral blood. This receptor was obtained from a man in his fifties or sixties with COVID-19, enrolled during active disease. CDR3 DNA sequence: TGCAGCGCTATGAGATGGGACAGCTTAAATTCACCCCTCCACTTT. Protein sequence: CSAMRWDSLNSPLHF.